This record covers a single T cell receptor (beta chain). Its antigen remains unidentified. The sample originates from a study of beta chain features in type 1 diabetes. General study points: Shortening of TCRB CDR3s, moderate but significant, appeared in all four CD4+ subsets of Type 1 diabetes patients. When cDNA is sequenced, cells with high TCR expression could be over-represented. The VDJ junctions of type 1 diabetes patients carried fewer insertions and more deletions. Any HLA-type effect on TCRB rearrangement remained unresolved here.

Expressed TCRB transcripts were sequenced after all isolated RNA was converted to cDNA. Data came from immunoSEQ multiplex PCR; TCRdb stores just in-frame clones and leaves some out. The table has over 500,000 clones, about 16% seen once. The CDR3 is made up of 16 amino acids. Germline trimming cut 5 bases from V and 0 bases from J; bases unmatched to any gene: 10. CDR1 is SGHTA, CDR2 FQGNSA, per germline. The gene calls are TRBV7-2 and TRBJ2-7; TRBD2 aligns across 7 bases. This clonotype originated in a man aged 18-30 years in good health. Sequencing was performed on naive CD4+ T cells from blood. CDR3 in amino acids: CASSTKYGGSSYEQYF. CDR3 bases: TGTGCCAGCAGCACGAAATACGGGGGGAGCTCCTACGAGCAGTACTTC.